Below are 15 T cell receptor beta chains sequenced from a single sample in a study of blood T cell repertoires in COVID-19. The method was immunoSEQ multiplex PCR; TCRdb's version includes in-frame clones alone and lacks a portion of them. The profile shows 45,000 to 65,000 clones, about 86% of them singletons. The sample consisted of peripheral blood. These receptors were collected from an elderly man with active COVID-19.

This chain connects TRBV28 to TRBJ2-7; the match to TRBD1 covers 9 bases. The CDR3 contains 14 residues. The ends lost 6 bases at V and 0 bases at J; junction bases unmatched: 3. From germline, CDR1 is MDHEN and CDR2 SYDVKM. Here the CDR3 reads CASRGTGHSYEQYF. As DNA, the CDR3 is TGTGCCAGCAGGGGGACAGGGCACTCCTACGAGCAGTACTTC.

The CDR3 DNA is TGTGCCAGCAGGGAGACAGGGGACGATGAGCAGTTCTTC. Translating gives CASRETGDDEQFF. The V gene is TRBV28, the J gene TRBJ2-1; 8 bases match TRBD1. CDR3 size: 13 residues. J lost 8 bases, V lost 6 bases, and 6 bases had no gene match. From germline, CDR1 is MDHEN and CDR2 SYDVKM.

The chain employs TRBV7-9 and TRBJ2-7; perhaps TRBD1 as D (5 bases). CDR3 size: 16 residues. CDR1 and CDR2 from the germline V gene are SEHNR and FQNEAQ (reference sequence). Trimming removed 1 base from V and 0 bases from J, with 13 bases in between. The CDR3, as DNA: TGTGCCAGCAGCTTAGATCGGCAGGGCGTCTCCTACGAGCAGTACTTC. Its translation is CASSLDRQGVSYEQYF.

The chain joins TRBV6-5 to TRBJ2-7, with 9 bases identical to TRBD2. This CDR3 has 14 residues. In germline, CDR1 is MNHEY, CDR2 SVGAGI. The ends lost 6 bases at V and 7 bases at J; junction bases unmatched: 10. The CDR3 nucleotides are TGTGCCAGCAGGGAGGGACTAGCTCTAGGGGAGCAGTACTTC. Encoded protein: CASREGLALGEQYF.

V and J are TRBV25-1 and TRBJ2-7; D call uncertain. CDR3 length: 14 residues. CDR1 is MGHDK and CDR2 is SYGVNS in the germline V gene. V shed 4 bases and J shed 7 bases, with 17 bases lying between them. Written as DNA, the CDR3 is TGTGCCAGCAGTGCCCTCCAAGCCCCCTTGGAGCAGTACTTC. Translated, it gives CASSALQAPLEQYF.

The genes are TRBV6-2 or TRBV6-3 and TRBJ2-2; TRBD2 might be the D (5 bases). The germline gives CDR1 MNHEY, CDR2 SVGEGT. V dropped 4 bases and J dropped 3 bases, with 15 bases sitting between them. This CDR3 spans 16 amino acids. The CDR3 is CASSSLSREDTGELFF. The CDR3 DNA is TGTGCCAGCAGTTCCCTTTCGAGGGAAGACACCGGGGAGCTGTTTTTT.

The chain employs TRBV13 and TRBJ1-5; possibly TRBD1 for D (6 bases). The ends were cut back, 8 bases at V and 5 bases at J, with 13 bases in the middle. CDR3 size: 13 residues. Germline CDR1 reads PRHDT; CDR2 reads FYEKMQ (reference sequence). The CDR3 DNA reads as TGTGCCAGCGGTTGGGCAGGGGATCAGCCCCAGCATTTT. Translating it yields CASGWAGDQPQHF.

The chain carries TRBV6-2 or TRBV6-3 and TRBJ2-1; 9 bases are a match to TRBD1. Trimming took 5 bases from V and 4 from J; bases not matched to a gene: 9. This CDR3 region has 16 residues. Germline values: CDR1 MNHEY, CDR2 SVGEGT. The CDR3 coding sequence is TGTGCCAGCAGTACGGCCGGGACAGGGAGGTACAATGAGCAGTTCTTC. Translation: CASSTAGTGRYNEQFF.

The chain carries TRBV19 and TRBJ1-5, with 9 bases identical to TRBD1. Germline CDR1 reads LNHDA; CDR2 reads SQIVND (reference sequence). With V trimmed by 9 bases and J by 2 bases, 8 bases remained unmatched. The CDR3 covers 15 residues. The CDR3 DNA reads TGTGCCAGCCGACAGGGGGGTCGGGGCAATCAGCCCCAGCATTTT. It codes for CASRQGGRGNQPQHF.

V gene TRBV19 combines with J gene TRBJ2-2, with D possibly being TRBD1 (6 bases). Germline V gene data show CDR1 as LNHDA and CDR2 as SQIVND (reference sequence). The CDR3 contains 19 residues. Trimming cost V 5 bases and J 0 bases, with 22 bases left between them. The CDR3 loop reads CASSLGKGQQGPNTGELFF. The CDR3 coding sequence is TGTGCCAGTAGTCTCGGCAAAGGTCAACAGGGACCGAACACCGGGGAGCTGTTTTTT.

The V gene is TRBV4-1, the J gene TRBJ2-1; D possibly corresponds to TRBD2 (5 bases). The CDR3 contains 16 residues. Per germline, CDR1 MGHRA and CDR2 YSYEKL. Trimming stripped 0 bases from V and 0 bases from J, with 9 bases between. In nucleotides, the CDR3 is TGCGCCAGCAGCCAAGACCGGGGAATCTCCTACAATGAGCAGTTCTTC. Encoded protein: CASSQDRGISYNEQFF.

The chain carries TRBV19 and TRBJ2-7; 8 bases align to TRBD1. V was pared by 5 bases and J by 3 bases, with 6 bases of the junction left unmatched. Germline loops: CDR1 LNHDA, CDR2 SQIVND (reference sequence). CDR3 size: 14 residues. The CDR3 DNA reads TGTGCCAGTAGTGTCGGGACAGGACTCTACGAGCAGTACTTC. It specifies CASSVGTGLYEQYF.

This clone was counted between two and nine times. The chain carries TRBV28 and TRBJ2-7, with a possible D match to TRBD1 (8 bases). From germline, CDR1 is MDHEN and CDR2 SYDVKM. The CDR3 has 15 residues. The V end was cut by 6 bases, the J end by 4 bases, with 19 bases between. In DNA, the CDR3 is TGTGCCAGCAGCACAGGGGGGACAGCGGGATACGAGCAGTACTTC. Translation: CASSTGGTAGYEQYF.

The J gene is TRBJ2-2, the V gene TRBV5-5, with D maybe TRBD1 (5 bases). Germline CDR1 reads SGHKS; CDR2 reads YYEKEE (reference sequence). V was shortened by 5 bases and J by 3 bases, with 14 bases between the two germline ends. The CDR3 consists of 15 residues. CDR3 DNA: TGTGCCAGCAGGTATCAGGGTTCGGACACCGGGGAGCTGTTTTTT. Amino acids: CASRYQGSDTGELFF.

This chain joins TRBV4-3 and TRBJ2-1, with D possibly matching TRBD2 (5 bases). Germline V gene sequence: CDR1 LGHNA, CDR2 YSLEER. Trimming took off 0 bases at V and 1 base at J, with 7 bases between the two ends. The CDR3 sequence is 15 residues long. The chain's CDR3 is CASSQELGSYNEQFF. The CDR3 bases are TGCGCCAGCAGCCAAGAACTAGGATCCTACAATGAGCAGTTCTTC.